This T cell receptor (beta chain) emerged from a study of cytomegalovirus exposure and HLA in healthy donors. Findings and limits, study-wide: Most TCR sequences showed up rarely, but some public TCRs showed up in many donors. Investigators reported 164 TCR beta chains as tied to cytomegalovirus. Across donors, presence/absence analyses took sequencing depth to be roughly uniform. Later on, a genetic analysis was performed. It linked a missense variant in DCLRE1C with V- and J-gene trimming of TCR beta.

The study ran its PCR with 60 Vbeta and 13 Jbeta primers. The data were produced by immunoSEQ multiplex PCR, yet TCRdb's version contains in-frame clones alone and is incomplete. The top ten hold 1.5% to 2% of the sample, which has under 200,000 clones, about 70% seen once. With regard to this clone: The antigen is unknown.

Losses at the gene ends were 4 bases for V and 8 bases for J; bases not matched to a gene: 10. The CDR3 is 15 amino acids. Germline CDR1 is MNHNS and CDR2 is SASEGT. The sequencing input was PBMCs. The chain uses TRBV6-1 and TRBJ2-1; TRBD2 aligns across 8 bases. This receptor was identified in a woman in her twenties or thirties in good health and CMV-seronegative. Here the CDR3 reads CASSGRGADFDEQFF. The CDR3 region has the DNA TGTGCCAGCAGTGGGCGGGGGGCAGACTTTGATGAGCAGTTCTTC.